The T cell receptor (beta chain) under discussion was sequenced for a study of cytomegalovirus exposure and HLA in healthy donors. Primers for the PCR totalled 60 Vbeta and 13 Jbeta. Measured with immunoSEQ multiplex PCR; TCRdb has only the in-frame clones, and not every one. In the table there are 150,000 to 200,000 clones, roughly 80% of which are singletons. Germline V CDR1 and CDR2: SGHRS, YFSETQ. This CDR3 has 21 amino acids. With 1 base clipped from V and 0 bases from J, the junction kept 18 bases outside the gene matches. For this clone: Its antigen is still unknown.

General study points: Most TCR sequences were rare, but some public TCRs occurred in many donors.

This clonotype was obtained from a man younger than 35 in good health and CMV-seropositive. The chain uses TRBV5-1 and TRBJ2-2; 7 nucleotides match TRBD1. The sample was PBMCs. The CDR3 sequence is CASSLRPSNFDRVANTGELFF. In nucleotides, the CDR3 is TGCGCCAGCAGCTTGCGCCCATCGAACTTCGACAGGGTAGCGAACACCGGGGAGCTGTTTTTT. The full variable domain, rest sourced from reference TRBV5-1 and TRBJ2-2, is KAGVTQTPRYLIKTRGQQVTLSCSPISGHRSVSWYQQTPGQGLQFLFEYFSETQRNKGNFPGRFSGRQFSNSRSEMNVSTLELGDSALYLCASSLRPSNFDRVANTGELFFGEGSRLTVL.